These 30 T cell receptor beta chains originate from one sample sequenced in a study of blood T cell repertoires in COVID-19. Using immunoSEQ multiplex PCR, the repertoire was profiled, and TCRdb retains in-frame clones only, with some absent. The sample has 150,000 to 200,000 clones; 88% are singletons. Sequencing was done on a sample of PBMCs or T cells enriched from blood (not recorded which). The receptors derive from a woman aged 18-29 years who had recovered from COVID-19.

This CDR3 reads CSVDGGAGYGYTF. The CDR3 region has the DNA TGCAGCGTTGATGGGGGGGCAGGGTATGGCTACACCTTC. This chain links TRBV29-1 with TRBJ1-2, with a tentative D call TRBD1 (6 bases). CDR1 SQVTM and CDR2 ANQGSEA come from the germline V gene. V dropped 3 bases and J dropped 5 bases, with 13 bases sitting between them. This CDR3 has 13 residues.

The CDR3 sequence: CASSLAGQNNYGYTF. Written as DNA, the CDR3 is TGCGCCAGCAGCTTGGCTGGACAGAATAACTATGGCTACACCTTC. V and J are TRBV5-1 and TRBJ1-2; maybe TRBD1 (6 bases). Germline CDR1 reads SGHRS; CDR2 reads YFSETQ. The length of the CDR3 is 15 residues. The V and J ends lost 0 bases and 1 base respectively, with 10 bases between them.

The chain has TRBV25-1 and TRBJ2-5; possibly TRBD1 for D (6 bases). The V end lost 3 bases, the J end lost 4 bases, and 6 bases lay between the germline ends. Germline V CDR1 and CDR2: MGHDK, SYGVNS. The CDR3 contains 12 residues. The CDR3 protein is CASSDRGETQYF. Here the CDR3 DNA reads TGTGCCAGCAGTGACAGGGGAGAGACCCAGTACTTC.

This sequence joins TRBV27 and TRBJ2-1; TRBD2 matches at 7 bases. V was pared by 6 bases and J by 2 bases, with 13 bases of the junction left unmatched. The CDR3 runs 17 residues. Germline values: CDR1 MNHEY, CDR2 SMNVEV (reference sequence). CDR3 amino acids: CASRPLDAGVTYNEQFF. CDR3 DNA sequence: TGTGCCAGCAGACCTTTGGATGCGGGGGTCACCTACAATGAGCAGTTCTTC.

Comment on this clone: The same CDR3 also results from other DNA sequences found in this sample. V gene TRBV9 combines with J gene TRBJ1-2; maybe TRBD1 (5 bases). The CDR3 covers 13 residues. The germline gives CDR1 SGDLS, CDR2 YYNGEE. Trimming took off 1 base at V and 2 bases at J, with 6 bases between the two ends. The CDR3 DNA sequence: TGTGCCAGCAGCGTACGGGGGAACTATGGCTACACCTTC. This encodes CASSVRGNYGYTF.

The J gene is TRBJ2-7, the V gene TRBV7-9, with D possibly being TRBD2 (5 bases). Germline CDR1 and CDR2: SEHNR and FQNEAQ (reference sequence). V lost 0 bases to trimming and J lost 2 bases, with 11 bases between them. The CDR3 has 15 amino acids. As DNA, the CDR3 is TGTGCCAGCAGCTTAGCTAGAGGTAGCGCCTACGAGCAGTACTTC. Its protein is CASSLARGSAYEQYF. The full variable domain, rest sourced from reference TRBV7-9 and TRBJ2-7, is DTGVSQNPRHKITKRGQNVTFRCDPISEHNRLYWYRQTLGQGPEFLTYFQNEAQLEKSRLLSDRFSAERPKGSFSTLEIQRTEQGDSAMYLCASSLARGSAYEQYFGPGTRLTVT.

J is TRBJ2-3 and V is TRBV3-1 (or the pseudogene TRBV3-2), with 12 bases fitting TRBD2. CDR1 and CDR2 from the germline V gene are LGHDT and YNNKEL (reference sequence). The CDR3 runs 15 residues. The ends lost 4 bases at V and 10 bases at J; junction bases unmatched: 9. The CDR3 sequence: CASSPGLAGLRAQYF. CDR3 nucleotides: TGTGCCAGCAGCCCCGGACTAGCGGGGCTGAGGGCGCAGTATTTT.

This clone was seen only a few times. The V call is TRBV7-8, the J call TRBJ2-7; 7 bases align to TRBD1. Trimming at V came to 5 bases and at J to 5 bases, leaving 9 bases not matched to a gene. The germline V gene encodes CDR1 SGHVS and CDR2 FQNEAQ. The CDR3 loop spans 14 amino acids. CDR3 residues: CASSPDRVGHEQYF. CDR3 coding DNA: TGTGCCAGCAGCCCAGACAGGGTGGGCCACGAGCAGTACTTC.

This chain joins TRBV7-9 and TRBJ2-7, with TRBD1 identical over 8 bases. V was clipped by 5 bases and J by 6 bases; unmatched bases: 6. The CDR3 totals 13 residues. Germline V gene data show CDR1 as SEHNR and CDR2 as FQNEAQ (reference sequence). The CDR3 DNA reads as TGTGCCAGCAGCCAGACGGACAGGGCCGAGCAGTACTTC. Residues: CASSQTDRAEQYF.

The CDR3 nucleotides are TGTGCCAGCAGTCGCGGACAGGGAGGCAGAGAGACCCAGTACTTC. Protein sequence: CASSRGQGGRETQYF. This chain uses TRBV2 with TRBJ2-5; 8 bases are shared with TRBD1. Trimming took 5 bases from V and 4 from J; bases not matched to a gene: 9. The CDR3 is made up of 15 amino acids. Per the germline V gene, CDR1 is SNHLY and CDR2 is FYNNEI.

J is TRBJ1-1 and V is TRBV7-6, with D perhaps TRBD1 (5 bases). Trimming took off 0 bases at V and 1 base at J, with 9 bases between the two ends. Germline CDR1 and CDR2: SGHVS and FNYEAQ. CDR3 length: 15 amino acids. The CDR3 reads CASSLAGGGNTEAFF. CDR3 nucleotide sequence: TGTGCCAGCAGCTTAGCTGGCGGGGGGAACACTGAAGCTTTCTTT.

V is TRBV6-5 and J is TRBJ2-3; 7 bases align to TRBD1. The CDR3 spans 15 residues. The germline CDR1 and CDR2 sequences are MNHEY and SVGAGI. With V trimmed by 6 bases and J by 1 base, 7 bases remained unmatched. The CDR3 DNA follows: TGTGCCAGCAGCTATAACAGGGGCCGCACAGATACGCAGTATTTT. It encodes CASSYNRGRTDTQYF.

The chain uses TRBV30 and TRBJ2-2; D unclear. The CDR3 has 13 amino acids. The V and J ends lost 2 bases and 2 bases respectively, with 6 bases between them. CDR1 is GTSNPN, CDR2 SVGIG, per germline (reference sequence). Here the CDR3 reads CAWSYTNTGELFF. The CDR3, as DNA: TGTGCCTGGAGTTATACAAACACCGGGGAGCTGTTTTTT.

This clone was picked up one time. This sequence joins TRBV5-1 and TRBJ1-3, with D possibly being TRBD1 (5 bases). Trimming left V 1 base short and J 0 bases short, with 11 bases between. Germline V gene sequence: CDR1 SGHRS, CDR2 YFSETQ. This CDR3 is built from 16 residues. The CDR3 spells CASSLFTGTSGNTIYF. For the CDR3, the DNA is TGCGCCAGCAGCTTGTTTACAGGTACCTCTGGAAACACCATATATTTT.

The CDR3 DNA reads as TGTGCCAGCAGCTTAGCGTCTCCAGATACGCAGTATTTT. Translation gives CASSLASPDTQYF. The chain combines TRBV7-6 with TRBJ2-3; D gene ambiguous. CDR1 and CDR2 (germline): SGHVS, FNYEAQ. Trimming shortened V by 0 bases and J by 4 bases, and 5 bases separated the two germline ends. The CDR3 loop spans 13 amino acids.

The chain joins TRBV10-2 to TRBJ2-1; 8 bases align to TRBD2. CDR3 length equals 14 residues. After removal of 4 bases from V and 8 bases from J, the junction contained 7 bases not matched to a gene. The germline CDR1 and CDR2 sequences are WSHSY and SAAADI. CDR3 in amino acids: CASSGTSSIDEQFF. The CDR3 DNA sequence: TGCGCCAGCAGTGGGACTAGCTCTATCGATGAGCAGTTCTTC.

This chain's CDR3 is CSVKTGTANQPQHF. The CDR3 DNA sequence: TGCAGCGTCAAGACCGGGACAGCTAATCAGCCCCAGCATTTT. The chain carries TRBV29-1 and TRBJ1-5, with 7 bases lining up with TRBD1. The CDR3 is 14 residues long. Looked up from germline, CDR1 is SQVTM and CDR2 is ANQGSEA. The V gene end was trimmed by 6 bases and the J gene end by 4 bases; junction bases not matched to a gene: 9.

The rearrangement uses TRBV25-1 and TRBJ2-2; the D gene is possibly TRBD2 (7 bases). The V and J ends lost 8 bases and 0 bases respectively, with 10 bases between them. This CDR3 has 14 residues. CDR1 and CDR2 from the germline V gene are MGHDK and SYGVNS. The CDR3, as DNA: TGTGCCAGCCGGGGGGCTCCGAACACCGGGGAGCTGTTTTTT. This encodes CASRGAPNTGELFF.

The chain links TRBV6-1 to TRBJ2-5, with D possibly being TRBD1 (7 bases). V was clipped by 4 bases and J by 2 bases, with 20 bases between them. The CDR3 is 17 residues long. Per germline, CDR1 MNHNS and CDR2 SASEGT. The CDR3 DNA follows: TGTGCCAGCAGTGGCCCGGGCCCCCAGGGGGGTCAAGAGACCCAGTACTTC. Its protein is CASSGPGPQGGQETQYF.

As DNA, the CDR3 is TGCGCCAGCAGCCAAGAGGGGGGGATTAGGAACACAGATACGCAGTATTTT. Translation: CASSQEGGIRNTDTQYF. This sequence joins TRBV4-1 and TRBJ2-3; 7 bases are a match to TRBD2. Germline V gene data show CDR1 as MGHRA and CDR2 as YSYEKL. Trimming removed 0 bases from V and 2 bases from J; junction bases left unmatched: 8. This CDR3 is built from 17 residues.

This chain links TRBV7-2 with TRBJ2-1, with 10 bases that match TRBD1. The trim removed 6 bases at V and 6 bases at J, leaving 5 bases unmatched. The germline gives CDR1 SGHTA, CDR2 FQGNSA. This CDR3 is 14 amino acids long. For the CDR3, the DNA is TGTGCCAGCAGGTGGGACAGGGGAAGCAATGAGCAGTTCTTC. This codes for CASRWDRGSNEQFF.

This clone was recorded a few times. The J gene is TRBJ1-1, the V gene TRBV9, with D possibly matching TRBD1 (6 bases). Germline-derived CDR1 and CDR2 are SGDLS and YYNGEE. Trimming shortened V by 5 bases and J by 3 bases, and 14 bases separated the two germline ends. This CDR3 comprises 14 residues. The CDR3, as DNA: TGTGCCAGCAGTCTAACAGGGCTCGACACTGAAGCTTTCTTT. Translation: CASSLTGLDTEAFF. Together with reference TRBV9 and TRBJ1-1, the CDR3 gives the full variable domain: DSGVTQTPKHLITATGQRVTLRCSPRSGDLSVYWYQQSLDQGLQFLIQYYNGEERAKGNILERFSAQQFPDLHSELNLSSLELGDSALYFCASSLTGLDTEAFFGQGTRLTVV.

The CDR3 protein is CASSYPQGPNQPQHF. Here the CDR3 DNA reads TGTGCCAGCAGTTACCCACAGGGGCCCAATCAGCCCCAGCATTTT. The J gene is TRBJ1-5, the V gene TRBV6-2 or TRBV6-3, with 7 bases that match TRBD1. From germline, CDR1 is MNHEY and CDR2 SVGEGT. The CDR3 consists of 15 residues. The junction had 4 bases not matched to a gene; V was cut back by 2 bases and J by 3 bases.

The chain carries TRBV20-1 and TRBJ1-1; D might be TRBD1 (5 bases). Germline CDR1 DFQATT, CDR2 SNEGSKA (reference sequence). V was pared by 8 bases and J by 8 bases, with 12 bases between. The CDR3 sequence is 10 residues long. The CDR3 DNA reads TGCAGTCCTCTCGACAGAGAAGCTTTCTTT. This codes for CSPLDREAFF.

This clone was seen more than once but under ten times. The CDR3 bases are TGTGCCAGCAGTCCAGCTTGGGGAGGGGACGGTAATTCACCCCTCCACTTT. Its protein is CASSPAWGGDGNSPLHF. J is TRBJ1-6 and V is TRBV6-6, with D perhaps TRBD1 (5 bases). The CDR3 is 17 amino acids. Germline CDR1 and CDR2: MNHNY and SVGAGI (reference sequence). V lost 5 bases and J 6 bases, leaving 20 bases between the germline ends.

The V call is TRBV19, the J call TRBJ2-2; 11 nucleotides match TRBD1. The V and J ends lost 6 bases and 4 bases, in that order; junction bases with no gene match: 10. The CDR3 is 17 residues long. Germline lookup yields CDR1 LNHDA and CDR2 SQIVND (reference sequence). For the CDR3, the DNA is TGTGCCAGTAGCTTAACACCGGGACAGGGGGTCACCGGGGAGCTGTTTTTT. It translates to CASSLTPGQGVTGELFF.

This rearrangement joins TRBV30 to TRBJ1-1, with TRBD1 as a possible D gene (6 bases). Trimming pared 5 bases from V and 3 bases from J, leaving 13 bases between. CDR1 is GTSNPN, CDR2 SVGIG, per germline (reference sequence). The CDR3 consists of 13 residues. Here the CDR3 reads CAWDSRGYTEAFF. For the CDR3, the DNA is TGTGCCTGGGACAGCAGGGGTTACACTGAAGCTTTCTTT.

The V and J genes are TRBV27 and TRBJ2-7, with 12 nucleotides matching TRBD2. There are 16 residues in the CDR3. In germline, CDR1 is MNHEY, CDR2 SMNVEV (reference sequence). With V trimmed by 4 bases and J by 2 bases, 6 bases remained unmatched. CDR3 amino acids: CASSSPRLAGAYEQYF. The CDR3 nucleotides are TGTGCCAGCAGTTCCCCCCGACTAGCGGGAGCCTACGAGCAGTACTTC.

As to this clone: One end of the junction is discordant with germline, which a read error may explain. The J gene is TRBJ2-5, the V gene TRBV7-7, with D unresolved. This CDR3 is built from 15 residues. Germline-derived CDR1 and CDR2 are SSHAT and FNYEAQ (reference sequence). The CDR3 sequence is CASSLATSSRETQYF. In DNA, the CDR3 is TGTGCTAGCAGCTTAGCTACGTCGAGTCGAGAGACCCAGTACTTC.

V gene TRBV5-5 combines with J gene TRBJ2-7; TRBD1 aligns across 10 bases. The CDR3 spans 18 residues. V lost 5 bases to trimming and J lost 2 bases; unmatched junction nucleotides: 16. Germline loops: CDR1 SGHKS, CDR2 YYEKEE (reference sequence). CDR3 protein: CASRPSPGGTGVPYEQYF. DNA for the CDR3: TGTGCCAGCAGGCCCAGCCCAGGTGGGACAGGGGTTCCCTACGAGCAGTACTTC.